Here is one T cell receptor beta chain with its context. The data were taken from a study of blood T cell repertoires in COVID-19. At the level of the study: Both acute and convalescent COVID-19 samples were obtained from the United States, Italy and Spain.

Germline values: CDR1 SGHTA, CDR2 FQGNSA. The length of the CDR3 is 14 residues. Trimming cost V 6 bases and J 1 base, with 9 bases left between them. How the authors handled the data: For nucleated cells, counts were estimated from reference gene primer amplification. Sequenced by immunoSEQ multiplex PCR; TCRdb stores in-frame clones only, minus some. From that table come the V and J calls and clone size; the DNA was used to work out D and trimming. This sample has about 110,000 clones, with about 88% found just once. This receptor was identified in a human donor in a cohort sampled during active COVID-19. This rearrangement joins TRBV7-2 to TRBJ2-2; possibly TRBD2 for D (5 bases). The sample consisted of peripheral blood. The CDR3 reads CASRGSRNTGELFF. CDR3 DNA: TGTGCCAGCAGGGGGAGCAGGAACACCGGGGAGCTGTTTTTT.